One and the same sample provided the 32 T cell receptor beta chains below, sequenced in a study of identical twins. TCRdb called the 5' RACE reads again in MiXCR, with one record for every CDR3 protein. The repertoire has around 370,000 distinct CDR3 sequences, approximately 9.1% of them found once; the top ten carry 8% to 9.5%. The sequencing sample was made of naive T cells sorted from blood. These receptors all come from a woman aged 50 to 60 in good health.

DNA of the CDR3: TGTGCCAGCTCACCGCGACTAGGAGACTCCTACAATGAGCAGTTCTTC. It specifies CASSPRLGDSYNEQFF. This chain uses TRBV18 with TRBJ2-1, with D possibly being TRBD2 (6 bases). Trimming left V 3 bases short and J 0 bases short, with 12 bases between. The CDR3 sequence is 16 residues long. Looked up from germline, CDR1 is KGHSH and CDR2 is LQKENI.

CDR3 region: CASSFPGNNEQFF. The CDR3 DNA reads as TGTGCCAGCAGCTTTCCAGGGAACAATGAGCAGTTCTTC. The chain has TRBV7-9 and TRBJ2-1, with D possibly matching TRBD1 (5 bases). Deletions cut 3 bases from V and 5 bases from J, with 8 bases between. Germline V CDR1 and CDR2: SEHNR, FQNEAQ (reference sequence). This CDR3 spans 13 amino acids.

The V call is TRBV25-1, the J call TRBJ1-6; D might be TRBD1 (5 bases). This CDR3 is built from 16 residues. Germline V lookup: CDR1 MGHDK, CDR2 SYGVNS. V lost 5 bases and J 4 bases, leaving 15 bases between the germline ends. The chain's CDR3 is CASSPESGQYNSPLHF. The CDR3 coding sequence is TGTGCCAGCAGTCCCGAGTCGGGGCAGTATAATTCACCCCTCCACTTT.

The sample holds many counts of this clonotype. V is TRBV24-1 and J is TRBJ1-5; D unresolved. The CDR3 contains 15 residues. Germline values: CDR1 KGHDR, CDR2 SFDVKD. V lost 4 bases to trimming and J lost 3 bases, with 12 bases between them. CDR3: CATSDSDGDNQPQHF. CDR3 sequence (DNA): TGTGCCACCAGTGACTCGGACGGCGACAATCAGCCCCAGCATTTT.

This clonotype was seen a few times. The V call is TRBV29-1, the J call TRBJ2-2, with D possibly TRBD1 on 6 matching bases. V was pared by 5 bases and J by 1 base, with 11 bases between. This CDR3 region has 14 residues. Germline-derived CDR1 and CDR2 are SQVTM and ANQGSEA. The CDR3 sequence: CSVRTGLNTGELFF. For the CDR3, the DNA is TGCAGCGTTAGAACAGGGTTGAACACCGGGGAGCTGTTTTTT.

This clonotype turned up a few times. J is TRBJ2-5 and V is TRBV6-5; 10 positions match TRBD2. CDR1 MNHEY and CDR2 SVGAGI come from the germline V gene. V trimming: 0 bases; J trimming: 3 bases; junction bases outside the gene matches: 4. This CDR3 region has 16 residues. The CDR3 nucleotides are TGTGCCAGCAGTTACTCTGCTAGCGGGAGAGAAGAGACCCAGTACTTC. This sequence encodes CASSYSASGREETQYF.

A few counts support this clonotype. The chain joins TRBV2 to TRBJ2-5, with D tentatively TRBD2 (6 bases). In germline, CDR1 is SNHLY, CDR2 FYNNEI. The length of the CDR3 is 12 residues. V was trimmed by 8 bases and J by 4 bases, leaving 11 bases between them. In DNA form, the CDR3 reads TGTGCCAGCGGCGGGACTCTAGAGACCCAGTACTTC. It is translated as CASGGTLETQYF.

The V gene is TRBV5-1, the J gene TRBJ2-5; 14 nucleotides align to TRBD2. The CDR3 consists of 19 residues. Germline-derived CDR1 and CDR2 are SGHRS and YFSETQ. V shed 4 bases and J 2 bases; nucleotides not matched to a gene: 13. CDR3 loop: CASSETGTSGRGFQETQYF. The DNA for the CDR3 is TGCGCCAGCAGCGAGACCGGGACTAGCGGGAGAGGCTTTCAAGAGACCCAGTACTTC.

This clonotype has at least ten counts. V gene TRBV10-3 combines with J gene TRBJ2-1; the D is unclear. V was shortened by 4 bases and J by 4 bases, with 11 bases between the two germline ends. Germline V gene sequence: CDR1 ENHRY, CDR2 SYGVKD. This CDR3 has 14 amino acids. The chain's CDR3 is CAISAPDRYNEQFF. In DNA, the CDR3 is TGTGCCATCAGTGCCCCGGATCGGTACAATGAGCAGTTCTTC.

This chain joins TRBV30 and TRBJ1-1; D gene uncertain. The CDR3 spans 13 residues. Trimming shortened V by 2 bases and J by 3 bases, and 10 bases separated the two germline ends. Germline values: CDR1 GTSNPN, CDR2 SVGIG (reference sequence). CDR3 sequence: CAWSRRPDTEAFF. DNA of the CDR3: TGTGCCTGGAGTAGACGACCGGACACTGAAGCTTTCTTT. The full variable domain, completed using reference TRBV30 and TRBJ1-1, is SQTIHQWPATLVQPVGSPLSLECTVEGTSNPNLYWYRQAAGRGLQLLFYSVGIGQISSEVPQNLSASRPQDRQFILSSKKLLLSDSGFYLCAWSRRPDTEAFFGQGTRLTVV.

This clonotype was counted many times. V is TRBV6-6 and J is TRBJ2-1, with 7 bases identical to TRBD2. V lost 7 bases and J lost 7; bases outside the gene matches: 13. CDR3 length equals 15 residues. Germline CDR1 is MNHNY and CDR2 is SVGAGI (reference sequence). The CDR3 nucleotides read TGTGCCAGCACCAACCGCGGGGCGGGAGTGAATGAGCAGTTCTTC. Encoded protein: CASTNRGAGVNEQFF.

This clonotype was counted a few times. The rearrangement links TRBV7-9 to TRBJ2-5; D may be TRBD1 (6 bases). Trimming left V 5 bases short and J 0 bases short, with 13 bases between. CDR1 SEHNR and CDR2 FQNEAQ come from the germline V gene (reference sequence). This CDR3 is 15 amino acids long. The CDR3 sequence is CASSASQGYQETQYF. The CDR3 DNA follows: TGTGCCAGCAGCGCAAGCCAGGGGTACCAAGAGACCCAGTACTTC.

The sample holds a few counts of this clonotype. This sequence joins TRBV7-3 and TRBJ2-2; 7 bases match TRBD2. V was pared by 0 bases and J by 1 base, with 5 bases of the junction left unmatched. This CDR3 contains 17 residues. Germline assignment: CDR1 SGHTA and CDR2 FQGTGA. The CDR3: CASSLTPGLLNTGELFF. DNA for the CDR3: TGTGCCAGCAGCTTAACCCCGGGACTACTGAACACCGGGGAGCTGTTTTTT.

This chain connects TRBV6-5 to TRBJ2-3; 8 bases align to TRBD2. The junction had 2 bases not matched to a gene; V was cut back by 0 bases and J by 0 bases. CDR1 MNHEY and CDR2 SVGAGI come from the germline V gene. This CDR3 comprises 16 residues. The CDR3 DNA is TGTGCCAGCAGTTACTCTACTAGCGGAAGCACAGATACGCAGTATTTT. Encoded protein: CASSYSTSGSTDTQYF.

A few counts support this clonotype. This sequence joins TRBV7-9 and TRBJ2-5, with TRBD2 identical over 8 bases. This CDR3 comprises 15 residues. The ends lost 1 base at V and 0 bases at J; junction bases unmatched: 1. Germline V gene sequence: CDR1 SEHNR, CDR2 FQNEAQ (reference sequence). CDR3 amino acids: CASSLERGNQETQYF. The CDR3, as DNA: TGTGCCAGCAGCTTAGAGCGGGGGAACCAAGAGACCCAGTACTTC. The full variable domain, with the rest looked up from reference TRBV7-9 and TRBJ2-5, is DTGVSQNPRHKITKRGQNVTFRCDPISEHNRLYWYRQTLGQGPEFLTYFQNEAQLEKSRLLSDRFSAERPKGSFSTLEIQRTEQGDSAMYLCASSLERGNQETQYFGPGTRLLVL.

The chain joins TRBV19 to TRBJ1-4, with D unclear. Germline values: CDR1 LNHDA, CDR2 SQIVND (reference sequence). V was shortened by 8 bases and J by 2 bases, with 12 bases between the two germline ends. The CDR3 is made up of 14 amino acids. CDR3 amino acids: CASLEPGTNEKLFF. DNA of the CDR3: TGTGCCAGTTTGGAACCGGGCACTAATGAAAAACTGTTTTTT.

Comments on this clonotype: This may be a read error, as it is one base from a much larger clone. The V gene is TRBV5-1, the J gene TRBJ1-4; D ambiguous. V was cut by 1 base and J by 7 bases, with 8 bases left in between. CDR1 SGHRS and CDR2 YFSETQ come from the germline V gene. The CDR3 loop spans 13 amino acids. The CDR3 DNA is TGCGCCAGCAGCTTGACAGATGGTGAAAAACTGTTTTTT. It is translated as CASSLTDGEKLFF.

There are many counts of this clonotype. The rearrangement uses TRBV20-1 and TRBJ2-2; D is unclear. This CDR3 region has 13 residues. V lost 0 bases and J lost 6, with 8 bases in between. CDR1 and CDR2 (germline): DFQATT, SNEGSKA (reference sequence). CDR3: CSARDPRAGELFF. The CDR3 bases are TGCAGTGCTAGAGATCCACGCGCCGGGGAGCTGTTTTTT.

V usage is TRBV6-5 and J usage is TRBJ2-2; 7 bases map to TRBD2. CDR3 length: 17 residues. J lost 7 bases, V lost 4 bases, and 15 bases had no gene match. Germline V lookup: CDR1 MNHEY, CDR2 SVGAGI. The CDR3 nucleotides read TGTGCCAGCAGTTCCCTTAGACTAGCCCCCCTGCACGGGGAGCTGTTTTTT. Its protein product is CASSSLRLAPLHGELFF.

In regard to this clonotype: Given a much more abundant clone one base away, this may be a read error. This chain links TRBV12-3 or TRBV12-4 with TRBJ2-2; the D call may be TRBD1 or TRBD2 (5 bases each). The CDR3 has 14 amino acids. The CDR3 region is CATNRIANTGVLFF. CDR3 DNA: TGTGCCACCAACAGGATCGCGAACACCGGGGTGCTGTTTTTT.

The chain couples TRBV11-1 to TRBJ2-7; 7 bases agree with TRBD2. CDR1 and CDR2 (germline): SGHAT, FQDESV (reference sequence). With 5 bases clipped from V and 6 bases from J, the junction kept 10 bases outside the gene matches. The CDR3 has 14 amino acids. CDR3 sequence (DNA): TGTGCCAGCAGCCAAGAGGGGACTATCTCCGAGCAGTACTTC. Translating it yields CASSQEGTISEQYF. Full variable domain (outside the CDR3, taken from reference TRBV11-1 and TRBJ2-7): EAEVAQSPRYKITEKSQAVAFWCDPISGHATLYWYRQILGQGPELLVQFQDESVVDDSQLPKDRFSAERLKGVDSTLKIQPAELGDSAMYLCASSQEGTISEQYFGPGTRLTVT.

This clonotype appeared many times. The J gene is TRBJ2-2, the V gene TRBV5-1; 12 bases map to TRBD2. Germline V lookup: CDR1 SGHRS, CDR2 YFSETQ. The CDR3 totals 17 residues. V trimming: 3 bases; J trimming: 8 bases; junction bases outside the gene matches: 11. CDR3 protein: CASSSHPLAGGLGELFF. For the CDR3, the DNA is TGCGCCAGCAGCTCCCACCCCCTAGCGGGAGGGCTAGGGGAGCTGTTTTTT. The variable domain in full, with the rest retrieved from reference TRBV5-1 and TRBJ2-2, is KAGVTQTPRYLIKTRGQQVTLSCSPISGHRSVSWYQQTPGQGLQFLFEYFSETQRNKGNFPGRFSGRQFSNSRSEMNVSTLELGDSALYLCASSSHPLAGGLGELFFGEGSRLTVL.

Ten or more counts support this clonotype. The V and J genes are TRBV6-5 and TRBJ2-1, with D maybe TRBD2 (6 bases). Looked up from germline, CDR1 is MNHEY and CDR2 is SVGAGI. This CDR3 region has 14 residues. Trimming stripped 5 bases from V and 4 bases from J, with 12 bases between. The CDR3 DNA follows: TGTGCCAGCAGTGTACATGGGAGGTACAATGAGCAGTTCTTC. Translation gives CASSVHGRYNEQFF.

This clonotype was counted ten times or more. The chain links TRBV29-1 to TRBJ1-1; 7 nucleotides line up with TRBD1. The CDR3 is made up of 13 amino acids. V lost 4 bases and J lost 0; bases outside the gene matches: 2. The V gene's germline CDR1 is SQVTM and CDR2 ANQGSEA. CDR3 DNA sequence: TGCAGCGTTGGGGGACAGATGAACACTGAAGCTTTCTTT. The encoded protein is CSVGGQMNTEAFF. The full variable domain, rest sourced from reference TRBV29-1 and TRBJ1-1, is SAVISQKPSRDICQRGTSLTIQCQVDSQVTMMFWYRQQPGQSLTLIATANQGSEATYESGFVIDKFPISRPNLTFSTLTVSNMSPEDSSIYLCSVGGQMNTEAFFGQGTRLTVV.

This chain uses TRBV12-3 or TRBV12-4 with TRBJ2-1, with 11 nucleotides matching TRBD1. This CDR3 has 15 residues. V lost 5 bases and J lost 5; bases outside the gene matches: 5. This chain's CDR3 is CASSLGTGGHNEQFF. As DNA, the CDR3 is TGTGCCAGCAGTCTCGGGACAGGGGGGCACAATGAGCAGTTCTTC.

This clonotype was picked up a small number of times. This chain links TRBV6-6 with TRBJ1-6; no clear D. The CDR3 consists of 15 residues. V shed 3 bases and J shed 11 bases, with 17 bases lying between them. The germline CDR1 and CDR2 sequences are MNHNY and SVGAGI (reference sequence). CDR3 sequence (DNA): TGTGCCAGCAGTTATGAGGACCCCCGGTCGACACCCCTCCACTTT. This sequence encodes CASSYEDPRSTPLHF.

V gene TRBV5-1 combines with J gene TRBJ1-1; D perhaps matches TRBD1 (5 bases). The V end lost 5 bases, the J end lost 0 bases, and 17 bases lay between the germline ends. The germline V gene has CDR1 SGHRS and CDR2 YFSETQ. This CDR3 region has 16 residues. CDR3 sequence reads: CASRRTGLSVNTEAFF. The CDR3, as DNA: TGCGCCAGCAGAAGAACGGGGCTCAGTGTGAACACTGAAGCTTTCTTT. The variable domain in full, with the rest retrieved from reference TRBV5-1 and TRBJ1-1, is KAGVTQTPRYLIKTRGQQVTLSCSPISGHRSVSWYQQTPGQGLQFLFEYFSETQRNKGNFPGRFSGRQFSNSRSEMNVSTLELGDSALYLCASRRTGLSVNTEAFFGQGTRLTVV.

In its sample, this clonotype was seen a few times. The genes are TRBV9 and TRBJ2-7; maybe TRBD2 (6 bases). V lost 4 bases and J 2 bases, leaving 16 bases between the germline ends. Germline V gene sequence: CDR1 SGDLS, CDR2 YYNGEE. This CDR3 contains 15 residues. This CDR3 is CASSPGGGPTYEQYV. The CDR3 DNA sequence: TGTGCCAGCAGCCCCGGTGGAGGGCCTACCTACGAGCAGTACGTC.

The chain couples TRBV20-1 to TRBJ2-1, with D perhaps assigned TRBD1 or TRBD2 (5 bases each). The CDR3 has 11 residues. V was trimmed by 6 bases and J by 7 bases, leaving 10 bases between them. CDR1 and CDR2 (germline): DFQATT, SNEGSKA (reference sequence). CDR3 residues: CSALGTNEQFF. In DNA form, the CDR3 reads TGCAGTGCCCTGGGGACGAATGAGCAGTTCTTC.

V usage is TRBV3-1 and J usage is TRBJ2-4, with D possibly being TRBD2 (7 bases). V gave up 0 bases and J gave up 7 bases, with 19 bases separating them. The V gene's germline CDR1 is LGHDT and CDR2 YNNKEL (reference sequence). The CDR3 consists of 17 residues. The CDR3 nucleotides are TGTGCCAGCAGCCAAGAGCCTACCGGGGGGCATCAGAACATTCAGTACTTC. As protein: CASSQEPTGGHQNIQYF.

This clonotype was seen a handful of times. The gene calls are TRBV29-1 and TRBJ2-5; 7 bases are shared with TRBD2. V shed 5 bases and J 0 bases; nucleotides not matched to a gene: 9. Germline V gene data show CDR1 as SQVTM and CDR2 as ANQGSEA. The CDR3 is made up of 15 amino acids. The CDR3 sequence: CSVFGSGGHQETQYF. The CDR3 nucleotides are TGCAGCGTTTTTGGGTCGGGAGGCCACCAAGAGACCCAGTACTTC.

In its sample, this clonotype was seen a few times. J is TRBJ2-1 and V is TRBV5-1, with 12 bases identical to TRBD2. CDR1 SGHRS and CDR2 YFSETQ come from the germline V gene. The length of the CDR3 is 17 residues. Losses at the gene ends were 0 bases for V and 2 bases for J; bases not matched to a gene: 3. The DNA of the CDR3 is TGCGCCAGCAGCTTGGGACTAGCGGGAGCTACCTACAATGAGCAGTTCTTC. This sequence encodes CASSLGLAGATYNEQFF.